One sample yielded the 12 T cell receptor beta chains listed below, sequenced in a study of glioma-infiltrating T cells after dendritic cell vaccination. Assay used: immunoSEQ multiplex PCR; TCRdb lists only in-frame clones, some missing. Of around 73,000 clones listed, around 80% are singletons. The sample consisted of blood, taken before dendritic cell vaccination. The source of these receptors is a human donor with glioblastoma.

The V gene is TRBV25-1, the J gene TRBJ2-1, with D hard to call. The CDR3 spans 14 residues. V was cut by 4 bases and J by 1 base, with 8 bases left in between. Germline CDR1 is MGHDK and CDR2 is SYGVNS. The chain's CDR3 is CASSGYRSYNEQFF. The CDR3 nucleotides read TGTGCCAGCAGTGGATACCGTTCCTACAATGAGCAGTTCTTC. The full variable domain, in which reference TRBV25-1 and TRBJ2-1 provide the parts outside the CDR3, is EADIYQTPRYLVIGTGKKITLECSQTMGHDKMYWYQQDPGMELHLIHYSYGVNSTEKGDLSSESTVSRIRTEHFPLTLESARPSHTSQYLCASSGYRSYNEQFFGPGTRLTVL.

The CDR3 bases are TGTGCCAGCAGTGCTCAACAGGGGAAGGGAAATCAGCCCCAGCATTTT. It specifies CASSAQQGKGNQPQHF. The rearrangement links TRBV6-1 to TRBJ1-5; 7 bases are shared with TRBD1. Trimming took 4 bases from V and 4 from J; bases not matched to a gene: 10. Germline V gene data show CDR1 as MNHNS and CDR2 as SASEGT. This CDR3 comprises 16 residues.

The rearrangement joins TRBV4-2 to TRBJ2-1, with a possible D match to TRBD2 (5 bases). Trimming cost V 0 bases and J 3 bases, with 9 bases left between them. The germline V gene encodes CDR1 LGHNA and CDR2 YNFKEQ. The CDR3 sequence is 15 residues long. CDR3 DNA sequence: TGTGCCAGCAGCCAAGAATACGCGGGCTACAATGAGCAGTTCTTC. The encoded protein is CASSQEYAGYNEQFF.

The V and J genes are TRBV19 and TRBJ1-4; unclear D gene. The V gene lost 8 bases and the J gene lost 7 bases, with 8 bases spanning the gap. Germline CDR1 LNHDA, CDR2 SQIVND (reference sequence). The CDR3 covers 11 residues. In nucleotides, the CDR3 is TGTGCCAGTGTAGGGAGTGAAAAACTGTTTTTT. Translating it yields CASVGSEKLFF.

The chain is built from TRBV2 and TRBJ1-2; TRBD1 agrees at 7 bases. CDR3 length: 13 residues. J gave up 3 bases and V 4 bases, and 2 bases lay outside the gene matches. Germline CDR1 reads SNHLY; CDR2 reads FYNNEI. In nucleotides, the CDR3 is TGTGCCAGCAGTGGGGGACAGTACTATGGCTACACCTTC. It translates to CASSGGQYYGYTF.

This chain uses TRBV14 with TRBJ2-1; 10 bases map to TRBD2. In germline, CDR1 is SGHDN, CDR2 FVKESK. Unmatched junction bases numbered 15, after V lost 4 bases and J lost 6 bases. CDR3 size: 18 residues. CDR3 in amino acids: CASSPGLAGENWGNEQFF. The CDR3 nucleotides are TGTGCCAGCAGCCCGGGCCTAGCGGGAGAGAATTGGGGCAATGAGCAGTTCTTC.

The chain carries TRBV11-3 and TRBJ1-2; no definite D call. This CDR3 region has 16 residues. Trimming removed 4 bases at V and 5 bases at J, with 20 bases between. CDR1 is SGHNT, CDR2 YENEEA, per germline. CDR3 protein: CASSSKIRVPPYGYTF. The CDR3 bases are TGTGCCAGCAGCTCAAAGATCCGGGTTCCACCTTATGGCTACACCTTC.

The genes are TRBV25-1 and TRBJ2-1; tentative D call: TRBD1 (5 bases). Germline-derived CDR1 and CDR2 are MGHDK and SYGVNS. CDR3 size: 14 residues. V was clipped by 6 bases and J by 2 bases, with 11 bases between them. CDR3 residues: CASRGRAAYNEQFF. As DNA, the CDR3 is TGTGCCAGCAGGGGGCGAGCAGCCTACAATGAGCAGTTCTTC.

The CDR3 here is CAWSSLPGAGAGELFF. CDR3 DNA sequence: TGTGCCTGGAGTTCCTTACCGGGAGCTGGGGCCGGGGAGCTGTTTTTT. The chain has TRBV30 and TRBJ2-2, with D possibly TRBD2 on 6 matching bases. The CDR3 has 16 residues. The V and J ends lost 2 bases and 6 bases respectively, with 19 bases between them. The germline gives CDR1 GTSNPN, CDR2 SVGIG (reference sequence).

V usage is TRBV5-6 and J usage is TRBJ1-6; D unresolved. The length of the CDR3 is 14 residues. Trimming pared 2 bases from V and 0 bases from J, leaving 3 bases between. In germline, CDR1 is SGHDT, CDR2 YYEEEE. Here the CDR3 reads CASSFYSYNSPLHF. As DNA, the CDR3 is TGTGCCAGCAGCTTTTACTCCTATAATTCACCCCTCCACTTT.

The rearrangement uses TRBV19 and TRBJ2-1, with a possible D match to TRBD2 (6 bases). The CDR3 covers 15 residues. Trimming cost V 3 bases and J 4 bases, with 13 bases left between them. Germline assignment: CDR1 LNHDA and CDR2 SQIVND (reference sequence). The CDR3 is CASSIDSGTYNEQFF. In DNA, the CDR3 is TGTGCCAGTAGTATTGATAGCGGTACTTACAATGAGCAGTTCTTC.

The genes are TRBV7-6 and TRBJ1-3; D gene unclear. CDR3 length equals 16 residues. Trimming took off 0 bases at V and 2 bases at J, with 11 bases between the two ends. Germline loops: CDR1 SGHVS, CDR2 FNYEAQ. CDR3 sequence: CASSLAAGSPGNTIYF. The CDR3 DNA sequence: TGTGCCAGCAGCTTAGCTGCAGGATCCCCTGGAAACACCATATATTTT.